These 18 T cell receptor beta chains were sequenced from one sample in a study of T cell responses to AZD1222 COVID-19 vaccine. Some clones are missing from TCRdb's copy, which holds only in-frame ones; the method was immunoSEQ multiplex PCR. The table records about 120,000 clones, roughly 87% of them present only once. Sequencing used peripheral blood, obtained on day 0 of AZD1222 vaccination. The receptors derive from an adult in good health.

This chain joins TRBV3-1 (or the pseudogene TRBV3-2) and TRBJ2-2; D is perhaps TRBD1 or TRBD2 (5 bases each). This CDR3 has 14 residues. Looked up from germline, CDR1 is LGHDT and CDR2 is YNNKEL (reference sequence). V was pared by 7 bases and J by 6 bases, with 15 bases between. The CDR3 reads CASTPAWGPGELFF. CDR3 DNA: TGTGCCAGCACCCCCGCCTGGGGACCCGGGGAGCTGTTTTTT.

The CDR3 coding sequence is TGTGCCAGCAGCTTCTCGGGAGGAAACATTCAGTACTTC. It yields the protein CASSFSGGNIQYF. V usage is TRBV7-3 and J usage is TRBJ2-4, with 7 bases aligning to TRBD2. J lost 6 bases, V lost 3 bases, and 2 bases had no gene match. Germline assignment: CDR1 SGHTA and CDR2 FQGTGA. The CDR3 has 13 residues.

This rearrangement joins TRBV7-9 to TRBJ1-1; D call uncertain. In germline, CDR1 is SEHNR, CDR2 FQNEAQ (reference sequence). Trimming took 4 bases from V and 0 from J, leaving 9 bases between them. This CDR3 is built from 14 residues. The CDR3 DNA follows: TGTGCCAGCAGCTCGAGAGACATGAACACTGAAGCTTTCTTT. Its translation: CASSSRDMNTEAFF.

The sample holds one count of this clone. This rearrangement joins TRBV19 to TRBJ1-2; D possibly corresponds to TRBD1 (6 bases). Trimming removed 6 bases at V and 4 bases at J, with 9 bases between. In germline, CDR1 is LNHDA, CDR2 SQIVND (reference sequence). This CDR3 is built from 12 residues. The CDR3 reads CASRTGPYGYTF. Written as DNA, the CDR3 is TGTGCCAGTAGAACAGGGCCCTATGGCTACACCTTC.

This clone has just one count. The V and J genes are TRBV4-1 and TRBJ2-5, with TRBD2 identical over 9 bases. CDR3 size: 16 residues. Germline lookup yields CDR1 MGHRA and CDR2 YSYEKL. V was pared by 1 base and J by 5 bases, with 8 bases of the junction left unmatched. This CDR3 is CASSQGLSGGWETQYF. The CDR3 bases are TGCGCCAGCAGCCAAGGGTTAAGCGGGGGGTGGGAGACCCAGTACTTC.

The table lists this clone with a count of one. The chain couples TRBV5-1 to TRBJ2-5; 8 bases are shared with TRBD2. Germline V lookup: CDR1 SGHRS, CDR2 YFSETQ. This CDR3 has 16 residues. V shed 4 bases, J shed 1 base, and the junction held 9 bases outside the gene matches. The CDR3, as DNA: TGCGCCAGCAGCCGCCTTCTCGCGGGAGGCCAAGAGACCCAGTACTTC. As protein: CASSRLLAGGQETQYF.

A note on this clone: The identical CDR3 is also encoded by other nucleotide sequences in the sample. The V call is TRBV3-1 (or the pseudogene TRBV3-2), the J call TRBJ1-1; D remains ambiguous. Germline assignment: CDR1 LGHDT and CDR2 YNNKEL (reference sequence). Trimming cost V 4 bases and J 0 bases, with 6 bases left between them. There are 13 residues in the CDR3. CDR3 in DNA: TGTGCCAGCAGCCCCGACTTGAACACTGAAGCTTTCTTT. It is translated as CASSPDLNTEAFF.

The V gene is TRBV28, the J gene TRBJ2-7, with D perhaps matching TRBD1 or TRBD2 (5 bases each). Per the germline V gene, CDR1 is MDHEN and CDR2 is SYDVKM. Trimming took 6 bases from V and 5 from J, leaving 17 bases between them. The CDR3 has 14 amino acids. As DNA, the CDR3 is TGTGCCAGCAGGCTGGGGACGGGGCCTAACGAGCAGTACTTC. The encoded protein is CASRLGTGPNEQYF. Filled out from reference TRBV28 and TRBJ2-7, the complete variable domain reads DVKVTQSSRYLVKRTGEKVFLECVQDMDHENMFWYRQDPGLGLRLIYFSYDVKMKEKGDIPEGYSVSREKKERFSLILESASTNQTSMYLCASRLGTGPNEQYFGPGTRLTVT.

The J gene is TRBJ2-5, the V gene TRBV2, with a weak D call TRBD2 (6 bases). The germline V and J ends were trimmed by 3 bases and 1 base, with 6 bases remaining between them. Germline V CDR1 and CDR2: SNHLY, FYNNEI. The CDR3 contains 13 residues. The CDR3 nucleotides are TGTGCCAGCAGTGAGGGGGGCCAAGAGACCCAGTACTTC. Amino acids: CASSEGGQETQYF.

This chain connects TRBV30 to TRBJ1-4, with D possibly being TRBD1 (6 bases). V was shortened by 2 bases and J by 6 bases, with 19 bases between the two germline ends. The germline gives CDR1 GTSNPN, CDR2 SVGIG (reference sequence). The CDR3 covers 16 residues. The CDR3 reads CAWSPSGRDTYEKLFF. The DNA for the CDR3 is TGTGCCTGGAGTCCCTCCGGTCGGGACACTTATGAAAAACTGTTTTTT.

In nucleotides, the CDR3 is TGTGCCAGTAGTATTATTGAGGCAGGGTCCTATGGCTACACCTTC. This encodes CASSIIEAGSYGYTF. The chain employs TRBV19 and TRBJ1-2; the D gene is possibly TRBD1 (5 bases). There are 15 residues in the CDR3. In germline, CDR1 is LNHDA, CDR2 SQIVND (reference sequence). V was trimmed by 3 bases and J by 4 bases, leaving 15 bases between them.

In its sample, this clone was seen a few times. The V and J genes are TRBV7-9 and TRBJ1-4; TRBD1 agrees at 7 bases. Germline CDR1 reads SEHNR; CDR2 reads FQNEAQ (reference sequence). The CDR3 has 15 residues. Trimming took 1 base from V and 7 from J; bases not matched to a gene: 6. The CDR3 reads CASSLVQGEAEKLFF. CDR3 sequence (DNA): TGTGCCAGCAGCTTAGTCCAGGGGGAGGCTGAAAAACTGTTTTTT.

The chain has TRBV3-1 (or the pseudogene TRBV3-2) and TRBJ2-5; D uncertain. This CDR3 has 11 residues. V was clipped by 0 bases and J by 5 bases, with 1 base between them. Germline V gene data show CDR1 as LGHDT and CDR2 as YNNKEL (reference sequence). CDR3: CASSQEETQYF. CDR3 nucleotides: TGTGCCAGCAGCCAAGAGGAGACCCAGTACTTC.

A few counts support this clone. The chain is built from TRBV28 and TRBJ1-2; D is perhaps TRBD1 (6 bases). The CDR3 covers 15 residues. Germline CDR1 MDHEN, CDR2 SYDVKM. The V end lost 2 bases, the J end lost 6 bases, and 16 bases lay between the germline ends. DNA for the CDR3: TGTGCCAGCAGTTTAGCCGACAGGATAGTTAATGGCTACACCTTC. Its translation is CASSLADRIVNGYTF.

In this sample, this clone turned up a few times. This chain uses TRBV12-5 with TRBJ2-5; possible D gene TRBD1, 6 bases. CDR3 size: 14 residues. Germline loops: CDR1 LGHNT, CDR2 FRNRAP. The V end lost 6 bases, the J end lost 7 bases, and 18 bases lay between the germline ends. The CDR3 bases are TGTGCTAGTGGCACGACAGGCGGAAGAGGGACCCAGTACTTC. Translated: CASGTTGGRGTQYF.

CDR3 in amino acids: CASSEGPGSPLHF. The CDR3 DNA sequence: TGTGCCAGCAGCGAGGGACCGGGTTCACCCCTCCACTTT. V gene TRBV9 combines with J gene TRBJ1-6; D is possibly TRBD1 (5 bases). The CDR3 runs 13 residues. Trimming cost V 3 bases and J 9 bases, with 10 bases left between them. Germline V CDR1 and CDR2: SGDLS, YYNGEE.

V and J are TRBV20-1 and TRBJ1-2; D is uncertain. CDR1 and CDR2 (germline): DFQATT, SNEGSKA (reference sequence). The CDR3 runs to 12 residues. Deletions cut 3 bases from V and 2 bases from J, with 7 bases between. CDR3 region: CSASGENYGYTF. In nucleotides, the CDR3 is TGCAGTGCTAGTGGCGAGAACTATGGCTACACCTTC.

The V gene is TRBV19, the J gene TRBJ1-2, with TRBD1 identical over 7 bases. This CDR3 comprises 13 residues. V gave up 9 bases and J gave up 3 bases; unmatched junction bases: 7. The germline gives CDR1 LNHDA, CDR2 SQIVND (reference sequence). DNA for the CDR3: TGTGCCAGCGGGACAGTGAATTACTATGGCTACACCTTC. Protein: CASGTVNYYGYTF.